Listed below are T cell receptor beta chains from one sample, sequenced in a study of beta chain features in type 1 diabetes. Libraries were prepared by immunoSEQ multiplex PCR; TCRdb keeps only in-frame clonotypes and omits some of them. Among roughly 400,000 clones listed, roughly 13% were seen once. The sequencing input was naive CD4+ T cells from blood. Source of these receptors: a man aged 25-45 years in good health. Both conserved end residues are part of each CDR3. Each record gives: clone size, D gene, V gene, J gene, CDR3 DNA, CDR3 protein. The D gene is left open where the match is weak. A row's size may be missing; if present it is once, few, many or a size class.

abundance: -; d_gene: -; v_gene: TRBV7-9; j_gene: TRBJ2-3; CDR3nt: TGTGCCAGCAGCTTAGAGTCCCCAGCGGGCACCAAGGCAGATACGCAGTATTTT; CDR3aa: CASSLESPAGTKADTQYF
abundance: -; d_gene: -; v_gene: TRBV19; j_gene: TRBJ2-6; CDR3nt: TGTGCCAGTAGTACGCACAGGGCTGGGGCCAACGTCCTGACTTTC; CDR3aa: CASSTHRAGANVLTF
abundance: -; d_gene: -; v_gene: TRBV10-3; j_gene: TRBJ2-3; CDR3nt: TGTGCCATCGGTTCCGGATCTGCAGATACGCAGTATTTT; CDR3aa: CAIGSGSADTQYF
abundance: once; d_gene: TRBD1; v_gene: TRBV15; j_gene: TRBJ2-3; CDR3nt: TGTGCCACCAGCAGACGGACAGGGGGATCAGATACGCAGTATTTT; CDR3aa: CATSRRTGGSDTQYF
abundance: -; d_gene: -; v_gene: TRBV6-4; j_gene: TRBJ2-5; CDR3nt: TGTGCCAGCAGTGAGGAGGGAGCGGAGACCCAGTACTTC; CDR3aa: CASSEEGAETQYF
abundance: -; d_gene: TRBD2; v_gene: TRBV5-6; j_gene: TRBJ2-3; CDR3nt: TGTGCCAGCAGCTTGGGTCTGGGAGGGACAGATACGCAGTATTTT; CDR3aa: CASSLGLGGTDTQYF
abundance: few; d_gene: -; v_gene: TRBV19; j_gene: TRBJ2-4; CDR3nt: TGTGCCAGTAGTACTCCAGGGAGGTCTAGAGACATTCAGTACTTC; CDR3aa: CASSTPGRSRDIQYF
abundance: -; d_gene: -; v_gene: TRBV4-1; j_gene: TRBJ1-1; CDR3nt: TGCGCCAGCAGCCGTATACATTTGGGGAACACTGAAGCTTTCTTT; CDR3aa: CASSRIHLGNTEAFF
abundance: -; d_gene: TRBD1; v_gene: TRBV29-1; j_gene: TRBJ2-3; CDR3nt: TGCAGCGTAGAGGGACAGGGGGCGACAGATACGCAGTATTTT; CDR3aa: CSVEGQGATDTQYF
abundance: -; d_gene: -; v_gene: TRBV10-3; j_gene: TRBJ1-2; CDR3nt: TGTGCCATCAGTGAGGTTCCGGGGAACTATGGCTACACCTTC; CDR3aa: CAISEVPGNYGYTF
abundance: -; d_gene: -; v_gene: TRBV7-3; j_gene: TRBJ1-2; CDR3nt: TGTGCCAGCAGCTTAAGAGCCGGGAATGGCTACACCTTC; CDR3aa: CASSLRAGNGYTF
abundance: -; d_gene: -; v_gene: TRBV9; j_gene: TRBJ2-1; CDR3nt: TGTGCCAGCAGCGTAGGCTGGGGCCAATTCTACAATGAGCAGTTCTTC; CDR3aa: CASSVGWGQFYNEQFF
abundance: -; d_gene: TRBD1; v_gene: TRBV7-6; j_gene: TRBJ1-2; CDR3nt: TGTGCCATCAGGGGGCTTAACTATGGCTACACCTTC; CDR3aa: CAIRGLNYGYTF
abundance: few; d_gene: -; v_gene: TRBV7-2; j_gene: TRBJ1-6; CDR3nt: TGTGCCAGCAGCCCAGCGCAGGGAATTAATTCACCCCTCCACTTT; CDR3aa: CASSPAQGINSPLHF
abundance: few; d_gene: -; v_gene: TRBV6-1; j_gene: TRBJ2-3; CDR3nt: TGTGCCAGCATCTGGAGCACAGGCAAAGATACGCAGTATTTT; CDR3aa: CASIWSTGKDTQYF
abundance: -; d_gene: -; v_gene: TRBV20-1; j_gene: TRBJ1-1; CDR3nt: TGCAGTGCAGAACAGGGTAGAGCTTTCTTT; CDR3aa: CSAEQGRAFF
abundance: -; d_gene: -; v_gene: TRBV25-1; j_gene: TRBJ2-2; CDR3nt: TGTGCCAGCAGACAGTCCCACGGGGAGCTGTTTTTT; CDR3aa: CASRQSHGELFF
abundance: -; d_gene: TRBD1; v_gene: TRBV9; j_gene: TRBJ1-2; CDR3nt: TGTGCCAGCAGCGTTGGGAAATACAGGGGGCGGAATGATGGCTACACCTTC; CDR3aa: CASSVGKYRGRNDGYTF
abundance: few; d_gene: -; v_gene: TRBV2; j_gene: TRBJ2-3; CDR3nt: TGTGCCAGCAGTGAAGGGGGGACTCCAGTTGGCACGCAGTATTTT; CDR3aa: CASSEGGTPVGTQYF
abundance: -; d_gene: -; v_gene: TRBV7-9; j_gene: TRBJ1-1; CDR3nt: TGTGCCAGCAGTCGGACAGCGGGGAACACTGAAGCTTTCTTT; CDR3aa: CASSRTAGNTEAFF
abundance: -; d_gene: -; v_gene: TRBV7-2; j_gene: TRBJ2-1; CDR3nt: TGTGCCAGCAGCATAGTGTTGAATGAGCAGTTCTTC; CDR3aa: CASSIVLNEQFF
abundance: few; d_gene: TRBD2; v_gene: TRBV7-2; j_gene: TRBJ2-1; CDR3nt: TGTGCCAGCAGCTTAGATCGCGGGAGTACGGATGAGCAGTTCTTC; CDR3aa: CASSLDRGSTDEQFF
abundance: few; d_gene: -; v_gene: TRBV7-9; j_gene: TRBJ1-5; CDR3nt: TGTGCCAGCAGCTTAGACTCGACCAATCAGCCCCAGCATTTT; CDR3aa: CASSLDSTNQPQHF
abundance: -; d_gene: -; v_gene: TRBV10-3; j_gene: TRBJ1-1; CDR3nt: TGTGCCATCAGTGGGACGGAAAACACTGAAGCTTTCTTT; CDR3aa: CAISGTENTEAFF
abundance: -; d_gene: TRBD2; v_gene: TRBV9; j_gene: TRBJ2-1; CDR3nt: TGTGCCAGCAGCGTAGGGGCTAGCGGGAGGTCCACCACGAGCTCCTACAATGAGCAGTTCTTC; CDR3aa: CASSVGASGRSTTSSYNEQFF
abundance: -; d_gene: -; v_gene: TRBV5-1; j_gene: TRBJ2-3; CDR3nt: TGCGCCAGCAGCTTGACATCAGGACGGATCACAGATACGCAGTATTTT; CDR3aa: CASSLTSGRITDTQYF
abundance: few; d_gene: TRBD2; v_gene: TRBV7-2; j_gene: TRBJ2-3; CDR3nt: TGTGCCAGCAGCACCGGACTAGCGGCTAATATTCACACAGATACGCAGTATTTT; CDR3aa: CASSTGLAANIHTDTQYF
abundance: -; d_gene: -; v_gene: TRBV9; j_gene: TRBJ2-3; CDR3nt: TGTACCAGCAGCGTAGAAGGGGTTCACACAGATACGCAGTATTTT; CDR3aa: CTSSVEGVHTDTQYF
abundance: -; d_gene: -; v_gene: TRBV12-5; j_gene: TRBJ1-4; CDR3nt: TGTGCTAGTGGTTTGGCCCAGGGTAAGGGTGAAAAACTGTTTTTT; CDR3aa: CASGLAQGKGEKLFF
abundance: few; d_gene: TRBD2; v_gene: TRBV2; j_gene: TRBJ2-5; CDR3nt: TGTGCCAGCAGTGAAGCGCGCGGCGGGGGGTCAGAGACCCAGTACTTC; CDR3aa: CASSEARGGGSETQYF
abundance: few; d_gene: -; v_gene: TRBV7-9; j_gene: TRBJ1-1; CDR3nt: TGTGCCAGCAGCTTTCCCTTGTCCCTGAACACTGAAGCTTTCTTT; CDR3aa: CASSFPLSLNTEAFF
abundance: many; d_gene: -; v_gene: TRBV5-4; j_gene: TRBJ2-1; CDR3nt: TGTGCCAGCAGCTCGTCACTGAGCTCCTACAATGAGCAGTTCTTC; CDR3aa: CASSSSLSSYNEQFF
abundance: -; d_gene: -; v_gene: TRBV2; j_gene: TRBJ2-3; CDR3nt: TGTGCCCGCTGGGGGAGTCAAGATACGCAGTATTTT; CDR3aa: CARWGSQDTQYF
abundance: -; d_gene: -; v_gene: TRBV7-9; j_gene: TRBJ2-7; CDR3nt: TGTGCCAGCAGCTTAGGGGTTTGGAACGAGCAGTACTTC; CDR3aa: CASSLGVWNEQYF
abundance: -; d_gene: -; v_gene: TRBV10-3; j_gene: TRBJ2-4; CDR3nt: TGTGCCATCAGCAATAGCGCCAACGCCAAAAACATTCAGTACTTC; CDR3aa: CAISNSANAKNIQYF
abundance: few; d_gene: TRBD1; v_gene: TRBV19; j_gene: TRBJ1-5; CDR3nt: TGTGCCAGTAGTATCGAGCAGGGGGCCCAGCCCCAGCATTTT; CDR3aa: CASSIEQGAQPQHF
abundance: -; d_gene: -; v_gene: TRBV6-5; j_gene: TRBJ1-1; CDR3nt: TGTGCCAGCAGTTACCGGAAGGACACTGAAGCTTTCTTT; CDR3aa: CASSYRKDTEAFF
abundance: few; d_gene: TRBD1; v_gene: TRBV4-1; j_gene: TRBJ1-3; CDR3nt: TGCGCCAGCAGCCATTCCGACAGGGACGGAAACACCATATATTTT; CDR3aa: CASSHSDRDGNTIYF
abundance: -; d_gene: TRBD2; v_gene: TRBV5-1; j_gene: TRBJ2-2; CDR3nt: TGCGCCAGCACCATAGCGGGAAACACCGGGGAGCTGTTTTTT; CDR3aa: CASTIAGNTGELFF
abundance: few; d_gene: TRBD1; v_gene: TRBV7-9; j_gene: TRBJ1-4; CDR3nt: TGTGCCAGCAGCTCGCCGGGACAGACATACGGAAAACTGTTTTTT; CDR3aa: CASSSPGQTYGKLFF
abundance: -; d_gene: -; v_gene: TRBV30; j_gene: TRBJ2-1; CDR3nt: TGTGCCTGGAGTGTTGGGCCGGAGCAGTTCTTC; CDR3aa: CAWSVGPEQFF
abundance: few; d_gene: -; v_gene: TRBV7-2; j_gene: TRBJ2-2; CDR3nt: TGTGCCAGCAGGGACGCCCTAGGCGCCGGGGAGCTGTTTTTT; CDR3aa: CASRDALGAGELFF
abundance: few; d_gene: TRBD1; v_gene: TRBV29-1; j_gene: TRBJ2-7; CDR3nt: TGCAGCGTTGAAGCAGGGGGCTACGAGCAGTACTTC; CDR3aa: CSVEAGGYEQYF
abundance: -; d_gene: -; v_gene: TRBV7-9; j_gene: TRBJ1-4; CDR3nt: TGTGCCAGCAGCTTAGACAGCGCTGAAAAACTGTTTTTT; CDR3aa: CASSLDSAEKLFF
abundance: few; d_gene: -; v_gene: TRBV10-3; j_gene: TRBJ2-5; CDR3nt: TGTGCCATCAGTGAGGGGGACTTAGCTCGGGAGACCCAGTACTTC; CDR3aa: CAISEGDLARETQYF
abundance: -; d_gene: -; v_gene: TRBV7-9; j_gene: TRBJ1-2; CDR3nt: TGTGCCAGCAGCCCCCGTCCCGGCGCTAACTATGGCTACACCTTC; CDR3aa: CASSPRPGANYGYTF